The rows below give T cell receptor beta chains drawn from one sample of a study of T cells in Graves' hyperthyroidism and ophthalmopathy. TCRdb recomputed calls from the multiplex PCR reads with MiXCR, one row per CDR3 protein. The repertoire holds about 640,000 distinct CDR3 sequences, 20% to 25% seen once, with roughly 30% in the top ten. The sample was blood. The source of these receptors is a man aged 30 to 39 with Graves' ophthalmopathy. Each CDR3 is given with its conserved first and last residue. The D gene is left open where the match is weak. Size is omitted from some rows. Given values are once, few, many or a class for expanded clones.

abundance,d_gene,v_gene,j_gene,CDR3nt,CDR3aa
many,.,TRBV15,TRBJ2-1,TGTGCCACCAGCAGGGACACCTACAATGAGCAGTTCTTC,CATSRDTYNEQFF
many,.,TRBV2,TRBJ1-1,TGTGCCAGCTGCCTGCTGCGGAACACTGAAGCTTTCTTT,CASCLLRNTEAFF
.,TRBD1,TRBV25-1,TRBJ2-1,TGTGCCAGCAGTGAGCAAACAGGGGCCAGCTCCTACAATGAGCAGTTCTTC,CASSEQTGASSYNEQFF
few,TRBD1,TRBV5-1,TRBJ2-1,TGCGCCAGCAGCAACAGACAGGGTTACAATGAGCAGTTCTTC,CASSNRQGYNEQFF
.,.,TRBV7-6,TRBJ1-2,TGTGCCAGCAGCCCCGCTCCGCGGGAAGGCTACACCTTC,CASSPAPREGYTF
few,.,TRBV20-1,TRBJ1-5,TGCAGTGCGGCCAGGGGTGGGAATCAGCCCCAGCATTTT,CSAARGGNQPQHF
.,TRBD2,TRBV28,TRBJ2-5,TGTGCCAGCAGTGCACCTAGCGGGATTAGAGAGACCCAGTACTTC,CASSAPSGIRETQYF
few,TRBD2,TRBV2,TRBJ2-1,TGTGCCAGCACCCTTGGGATAGCGGGAGTTGCGAATGAGCAGTTCTTC,CASTLGIAGVANEQFF
.,.,TRBV6-2/TRBV6-3,TRBJ2-2,TGTGCCAGCAGTTATTTTACAGGGGACTTCACCGGGGAGCTGTTTTTT,CASSYFTGDFTGELFF
.,.,TRBV10-3,TRBJ2-7,TGTGCCATCAGCTCGACAGGCTTCGAGCAGTACTTC,CAISSTGFEQYF
.,.,TRBV19,TRBJ1-5,TGTGCCAGTAGTATTTGGGATGTGAGCAATCAGCCCCAGCATTTT,CASSIWDVSNQPQHF
many,.,TRBV7-8,TRBJ1-2,TGTGCCAGCAGCTTTGCCCCCACCCCCAACGGGGGCTACACCTTC,CASSFAPTPNGGYTF
.,.,TRBV3-1,TRBJ2-6,TGTGCCAGCAGCCAAGATCAACCTGGGGCCAACGTCCTGACTTTC,CASSQDQPGANVLTF
many,.,TRBV7-9,TRBJ1-1,TGTGCCAGCAGCCCGAGGACGGTGGGCACTGAAGCTTTCTTT,CASSPRTVGTEAFF
many,.,TRBV7-2,TRBJ1-1,TGTGCCAGCAGCTTAATGACTGAAGCTTTCTTT,CASSLMTEAFF
many,.,TRBV18,TRBJ2-1,TGTGCCAGCTCACCACTGATGAGCGGAGTTGGGGGGAATGAGCAGTTCTTC,CASSPLMSGVGGNEQFF
many,.,TRBV7-2,TRBJ2-3,TGTGCCAGCTCTTCGAGCGGGACAGCCACTAGCACAGATACGCAGTATTTT,CASSSSGTATSTDTQYF